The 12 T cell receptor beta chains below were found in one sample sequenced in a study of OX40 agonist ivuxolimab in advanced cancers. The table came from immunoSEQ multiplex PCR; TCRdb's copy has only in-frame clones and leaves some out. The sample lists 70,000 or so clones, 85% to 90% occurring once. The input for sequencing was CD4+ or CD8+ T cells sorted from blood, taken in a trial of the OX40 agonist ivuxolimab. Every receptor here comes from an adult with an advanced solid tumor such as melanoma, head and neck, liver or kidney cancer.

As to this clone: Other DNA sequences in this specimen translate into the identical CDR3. The CDR3 is CASSLGQDNEQFF. The CDR3 bases are TGCGCCAGCAGCTTGGGACAGGACAATGAGCAGTTCTTC. J is TRBJ2-1 and V is TRBV5-1, with D possibly matching TRBD1 (6 bases). This CDR3 comprises 13 residues. Germline V lookup: CDR1 SGHRS, CDR2 YFSETQ. Trimming pared 0 bases from V and 5 bases from J, leaving 6 bases between.

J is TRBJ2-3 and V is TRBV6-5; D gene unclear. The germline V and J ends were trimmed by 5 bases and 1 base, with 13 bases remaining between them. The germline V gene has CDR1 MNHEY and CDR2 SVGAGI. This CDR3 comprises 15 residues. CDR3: CASSGVGPGTDTQYF. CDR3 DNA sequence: TGTGCCAGCAGTGGCGTCGGGCCAGGCACAGATACGCAGTATTTT.

CDR3 in amino acids: CASSPMTTKSTGELFF. CDR3 DNA: TGTGCCAGCTCACCAATGACCACCAAGTCTACCGGGGAGCTGTTTTTT. The chain has TRBV18 and TRBJ2-2, with D hard to call. The CDR3 consists of 16 residues. Trimming removed 2 bases at V and 5 bases at J, with 15 bases between. Germline V gives CDR1 KGHSH, CDR2 LQKENI. Full variable domain (remainder filled in from reference TRBV18 and TRBJ2-2): NAGVMQNPRHLVRRRGQEARLRCSPMKGHSHVYWYRQLPEEGLKFMVYLQKENIIDESGMPKERFSAEFPKEGPSILRIQQVVRGDSAAYFCASSPMTTKSTGELFFGEGSRLTVL.

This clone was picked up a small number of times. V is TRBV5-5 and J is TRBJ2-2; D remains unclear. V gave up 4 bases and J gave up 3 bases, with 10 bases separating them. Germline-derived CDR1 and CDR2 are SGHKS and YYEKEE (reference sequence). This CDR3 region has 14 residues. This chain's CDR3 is CASSRKPDTGELFF. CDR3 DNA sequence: TGTGCCAGCAGCCGAAAGCCGGACACCGGGGAGCTGTTTTTT.

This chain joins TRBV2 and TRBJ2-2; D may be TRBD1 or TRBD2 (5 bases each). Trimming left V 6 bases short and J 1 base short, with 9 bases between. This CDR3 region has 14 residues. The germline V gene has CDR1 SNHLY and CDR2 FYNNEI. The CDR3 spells CASSRDVNTGELFF. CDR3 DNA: TGTGCCAGCAGCCGGGACGTGAACACCGGGGAGCTGTTTTTT.

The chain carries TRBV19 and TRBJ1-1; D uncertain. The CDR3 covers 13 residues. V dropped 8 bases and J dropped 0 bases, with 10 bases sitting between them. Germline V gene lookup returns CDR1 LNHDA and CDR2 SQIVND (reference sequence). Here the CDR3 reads CASSLGMNTEAFF. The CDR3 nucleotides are TGTGCCAGTTCGTTGGGGATGAACACTGAAGCTTTCTTT.

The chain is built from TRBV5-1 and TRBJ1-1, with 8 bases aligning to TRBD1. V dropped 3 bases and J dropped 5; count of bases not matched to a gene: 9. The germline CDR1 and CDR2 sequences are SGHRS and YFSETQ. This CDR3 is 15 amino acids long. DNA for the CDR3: TGCGCCAGCAGCTCCCCTACAGGGGGAAAAACTGAAGCTTTCTTT. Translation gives CASSSPTGGKTEAFF.

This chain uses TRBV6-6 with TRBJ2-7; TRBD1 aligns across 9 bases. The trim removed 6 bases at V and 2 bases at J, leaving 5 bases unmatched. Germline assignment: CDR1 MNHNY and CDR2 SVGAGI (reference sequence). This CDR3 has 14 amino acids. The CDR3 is CASRTGTGTYEQYF. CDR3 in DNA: TGTGCCAGCAGGACCGGGACAGGGACCTACGAGCAGTACTTC.

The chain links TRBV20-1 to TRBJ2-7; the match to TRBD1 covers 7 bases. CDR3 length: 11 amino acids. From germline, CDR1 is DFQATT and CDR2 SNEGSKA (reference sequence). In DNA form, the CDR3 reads TGCAGCGCTGGACAGGCCTACGAGCAGTACTTC. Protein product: CSAGQAYEQYF.

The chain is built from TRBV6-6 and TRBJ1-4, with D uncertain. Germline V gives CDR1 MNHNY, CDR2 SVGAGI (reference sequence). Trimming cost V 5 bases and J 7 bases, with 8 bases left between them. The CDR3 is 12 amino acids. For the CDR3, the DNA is TGTGCCAGCAGTCCACGGGGTGAAAAACTGTTTTTT. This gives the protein CASSPRGEKLFF.

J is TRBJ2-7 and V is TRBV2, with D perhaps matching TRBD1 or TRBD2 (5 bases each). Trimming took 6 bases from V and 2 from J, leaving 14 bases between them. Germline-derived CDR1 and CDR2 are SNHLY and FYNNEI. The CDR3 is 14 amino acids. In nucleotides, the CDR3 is TGTGCCAGCAGAAGGCCGGGGACCCCCTACGAGCAGTACTTC. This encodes CASRRPGTPYEQYF.

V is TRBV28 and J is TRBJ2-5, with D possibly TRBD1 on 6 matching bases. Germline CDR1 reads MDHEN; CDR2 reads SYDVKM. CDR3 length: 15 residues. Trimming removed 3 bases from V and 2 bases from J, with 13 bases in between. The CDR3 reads CASSLTGNFQETQYF. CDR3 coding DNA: TGTGCCAGCAGTTTGACAGGAAACTTTCAAGAGACCCAGTACTTC.